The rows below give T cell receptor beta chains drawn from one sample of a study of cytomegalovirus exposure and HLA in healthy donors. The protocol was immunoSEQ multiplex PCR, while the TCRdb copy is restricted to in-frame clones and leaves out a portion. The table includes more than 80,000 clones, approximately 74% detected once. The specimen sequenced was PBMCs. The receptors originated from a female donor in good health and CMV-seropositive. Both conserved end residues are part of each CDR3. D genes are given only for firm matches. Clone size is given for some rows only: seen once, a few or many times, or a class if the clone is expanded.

CDR3nt: TGTGCCAGCAGCCGAAACAGGGACACTGAAGCTTTCTTT
CDR3aa: CASSRNRDTEAFF
d_gene: .
v_gene: TRBV14
j_gene: TRBJ1-1
abundance: once

CDR3nt: TGTGCCAGCCGCGGACTCACAGATACGCAGTATTTT
CDR3aa: CASRGLTDTQYF
d_gene: .
v_gene: TRBV9
j_gene: TRBJ2-3
abundance: .

CDR3nt: TGTGCCAGCAGCACGACAGCCCAAGAACCCTACGAGCAGTACTTC
CDR3aa: CASSTTAQEPYEQYF
d_gene: .
v_gene: TRBV6-5
j_gene: TRBJ2-7
abundance: .

CDR3nt: TGTGCCAGCAGTTTGGGGGCAGCTAATGAAAAACTGTTTTTT
CDR3aa: CASSLGAANEKLFF
d_gene: .
v_gene: TRBV6-1
j_gene: TRBJ1-4
abundance: .

CDR3nt: TGTGCCAGCAGCGACTTCACAGATACGCAGTATTTT
CDR3aa: CASSDFTDTQYF
d_gene: .
v_gene: TRBV28
j_gene: TRBJ2-3
abundance: .

CDR3nt: TGTGCCAGCAGTTTAAGGGGACAGGGTGATGGCTACACCTTC
CDR3aa: CASSLRGQGDGYTF
d_gene: TRBD1
v_gene: TRBV28
j_gene: TRBJ1-2
abundance: .

CDR3nt: TGCGCCAGCAGCCCCTCCGGGGAGCACTATGGCTACACCTTC
CDR3aa: CASSPSGEHYGYTF
d_gene: .
v_gene: TRBV4-1
j_gene: TRBJ1-2
abundance: .

CDR3nt: TGCGCCAGCAGCCGACTAGCGGGAGAGGGCGGGGAGCTGTTTTTT
CDR3aa: CASSRLAGEGGELFF
d_gene: TRBD2
v_gene: TRBV5-1
j_gene: TRBJ2-2
abundance: .

CDR3nt: TGTGCCAGCAGCTTCCGGGACACTCACTATGGCTACACCTTC
CDR3aa: CASSFRDTHYGYTF
d_gene: .
v_gene: TRBV28
j_gene: TRBJ1-2
abundance: .

CDR3nt: TGCACCAGCAGCCAACGGCTAGCTCTTTCCTACGAGCAGTACTTC
CDR3aa: CTSSQRLALSYEQYF
d_gene: .
v_gene: TRBV1
j_gene: TRBJ2-7
abundance: .

CDR3nt: TGTGCCAGCAGCCCCCGACAGGGCTCTACTGGAAACACCATATATTTT
CDR3aa: CASSPRQGSTGNTIYF
d_gene: TRBD1
v_gene: TRBV7-2
j_gene: TRBJ1-3
abundance: .

CDR3nt: TGTGCCAGCAGTCCGGAACTAGCGGGGCCCCGGGGCACCGGGGAGCTGTTTTTT
CDR3aa: CASSPELAGPRGTGELFF
d_gene: TRBD2
v_gene: TRBV14
j_gene: TRBJ2-2
abundance: .